What follows are 11 T cell receptor beta chains derived from one specimen sequenced in a study of OX40 agonist ivuxolimab in advanced cancers. The data were produced by immunoSEQ multiplex PCR, yet TCRdb's version contains in-frame clones alone and is incomplete. The sample shows about 16,000 clones, roughly four fifths of them seen only once. The sequences come from CD4+ or CD8+ T cells sorted from blood, collected in a trial of the OX40 agonist ivuxolimab. All receptors derive from an adult with an advanced solid tumor such as melanoma, head and neck, liver or kidney cancer.

This chain links TRBV11-2 with TRBJ1-5; unclear D gene. V lost 4 bases to trimming and J lost 6 bases, with 10 bases between them. The CDR3 has 13 amino acids. CDR1 and CDR2 from the germline V gene are SGHAT and FQNNGV. The CDR3 bases are TGTGCCAGCAGCTCCAACGGCGGTCAGCCCCAGCATTTT. Translated: CASSSNGGQPQHF.

J is TRBJ1-4 and V is TRBV9; 7 bases map to TRBD1. Germline V gene sequence: CDR1 SGDLS, CDR2 YYNGEE. Losses at the gene ends were 3 bases for V and 2 bases for J; bases not matched to a gene: 7. This CDR3 comprises 16 residues. In DNA, the CDR3 is TGTGCCAGCAGCGCACAGGGGTCTCCTACTAATGAAAAACTGTTTTTT. Translating it yields CASSAQGSPTNEKLFF.

The V call is TRBV6-4, the J call TRBJ2-5; a weak D match, TRBD2 (5 bases). Trimming took off 1 base at V and 0 bases at J, with 12 bases between the two ends. This CDR3 comprises 16 residues. CDR1 is MRHNA, CDR2 SNTAGT, per germline. The CDR3 loop reads CASSDCARRYQETQYF. CDR3 nucleotide sequence: TGTGCCAGCAGTGACTGTGCTAGGAGGTACCAAGAGACCCAGTACTTC.

This clone was detected only once. This chain connects TRBV4-1 to TRBJ2-1; 9 nucleotides align to TRBD2. Germline V gives CDR1 MGHRA, CDR2 YSYEKL. The CDR3 runs 17 residues. V shed 0 bases and J 5 bases; nucleotides not matched to a gene: 8. CDR3 DNA: TGCGCCAGCAGCCAAGACACTAGCGGGTGGCCCCACAATGAGCAGTTCTTC. Encoded protein: CASSQDTSGWPHNEQFF.

V usage is TRBV30 and J usage is TRBJ1-5, with D unresolved. The CDR3 has 13 amino acids. Germline-derived CDR1 and CDR2 are GTSNPN and SVGIG (reference sequence). V was clipped by 0 bases and J by 5 bases, with 8 bases between them. CDR3 amino acids: CAWSVVDHQPQHF. The CDR3 DNA reads TGTGCCTGGAGTGTGGTAGACCATCAGCCCCAGCATTTT.

This chain links TRBV7-9 with TRBJ2-1; D gene uncertain. Germline lookup yields CDR1 SEHNR and CDR2 FQNEAQ (reference sequence). This CDR3 comprises 12 residues. V lost 7 bases and J 8 bases, leaving 12 bases between the germline ends. CDR3 sequence: CASTANRDEQFF. CDR3 sequence (DNA): TGTGCCAGCACTGCCAATCGGGATGAGCAGTTCTTC.

This clone has a handful of counts. The gene calls are TRBV7-9 and TRBJ2-7; either TRBD1 or TRBD2 may fit D (5 bases each). Trimming pared 3 bases from V and 5 bases from J, leaving 11 bases between. The CDR3 has 13 amino acids. Germline V gives CDR1 SEHNR, CDR2 FQNEAQ (reference sequence). The CDR3 DNA reads TGTGCCAGCAGCTTCGAAGGGACGAACGAGCAGTACTTC. It encodes CASSFEGTNEQYF.

This chain links TRBV5-6 with TRBJ1-1; D not certain. The CDR3 runs to 12 residues. Germline CDR1 reads SGHDT; CDR2 reads YYEEEE. The V gene lost 4 bases and the J gene lost 4 bases, with 8 bases spanning the gap. In nucleotides, the CDR3 is TGTGCCAGCAGCCCCGGGCCCACTGAAGCTTTCTTT. This gives the protein CASSPGPTEAFF.

Only one count was recorded for this clone. The CDR3 DNA sequence: TGTGCCTGGAGTGTCTCGGGCAATGAGCAGTTCTTC. This gives the protein CAWSVSGNEQFF. The genes are TRBV30 and TRBJ2-1; D is unclear. The length of the CDR3 is 12 residues. Germline CDR1 reads GTSNPN; CDR2 reads SVGIG (reference sequence). Trimming cost V 0 bases and J 6 bases, with 6 bases left between them.

CDR3 region: CASSYSTGANTEAFF. The CDR3 coding sequence is TGTGCCAGCAGTTATTCGACAGGGGCGAACACTGAAGCTTTCTTT. The chain couples TRBV6-5 to TRBJ1-1, with 8 bases identical to TRBD1. The CDR3 is 15 amino acids. Germline V CDR1 and CDR2: MNHEY, SVGAGI. Trimming took 3 bases from V and 1 from J; bases not matched to a gene: 4.

The V call is TRBV7-8, the J call TRBJ2-7; D assignment may be TRBD1 or TRBD2 (6 bases each). The CDR3 is 14 residues long. V was cut by 5 bases and J by 2 bases, with 13 bases left in between. In germline, CDR1 is SGHVS, CDR2 FQNEAQ. The CDR3 protein is CASSIQGRPYEQYF. The CDR3, as DNA: TGTGCCAGCAGCATCCAGGGGAGGCCCTACGAGCAGTACTTC.